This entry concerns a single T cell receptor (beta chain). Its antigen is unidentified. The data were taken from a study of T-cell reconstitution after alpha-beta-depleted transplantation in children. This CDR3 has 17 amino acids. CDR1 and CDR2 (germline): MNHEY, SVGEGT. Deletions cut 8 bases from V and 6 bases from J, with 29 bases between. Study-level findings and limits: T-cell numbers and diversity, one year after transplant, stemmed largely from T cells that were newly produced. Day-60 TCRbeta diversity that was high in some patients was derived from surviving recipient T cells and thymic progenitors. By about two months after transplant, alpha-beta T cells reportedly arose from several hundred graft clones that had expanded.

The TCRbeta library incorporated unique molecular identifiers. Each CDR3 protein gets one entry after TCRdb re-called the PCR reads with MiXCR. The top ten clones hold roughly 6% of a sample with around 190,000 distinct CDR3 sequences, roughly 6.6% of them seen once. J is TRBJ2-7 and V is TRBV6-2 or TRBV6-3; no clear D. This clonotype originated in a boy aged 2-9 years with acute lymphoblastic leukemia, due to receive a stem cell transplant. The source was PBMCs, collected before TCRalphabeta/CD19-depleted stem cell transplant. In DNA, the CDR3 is TGTGCCAGCGCCGCCTACCCAGGCCGCGAGATATCTCGCGAGCAGTACTTC. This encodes CASAAYPGREISREQYF.